The 20 T cell receptor beta chains below were found in one sample sequenced in a study of T cells after yellow fever vaccination. TCRdb ran MiXCR on the 5' RACE reads and lists one entry per CDR3 protein. The data hold a few hundred thousand distinct CDR3 sequences, with roughly 21% observed a single time. The sample here was PBMCs, taken 15 days after the yellow fever booster vaccination. The receptors shown here come from a man younger than 45 who received the YFV17D yellow fever vaccine.

Note on this clonotype: This may arise from a read error, as a much more abundant clone is one base away. The chain uses TRBV5-1 and TRBJ2-5; D ambiguous. This CDR3 contains 11 residues. CDR1 SGHRS and CDR2 YFSETQ come from the germline V gene. V was shortened by 5 bases and J by 4 bases, with 6 bases between the two germline ends. The CDR3 DNA is TGCGCCAGCAGTGAAGTAGAGACCCAGTACTTC. Its protein is CASSEVETQYF.

This clonotype was observed a handful of times. V usage is TRBV10-3 and J usage is TRBJ2-5; TRBD1 aligns across 10 bases. CDR3 length: 16 amino acids. Germline V gives CDR1 ENHRY, CDR2 SYGVKD. V gave up 9 bases and J gave up 5 bases; unmatched junction bases: 15. CDR3 amino acids: CAISPTGTGVGETQYF. The CDR3, as DNA: TGTGCCATTAGCCCGACCGGGACAGGGGTTGGCGAGACCCAGTACTTC.

This clonotype was counted at least ten times. The V gene is TRBV15, the J gene TRBJ2-2, with 11 positions matching TRBD2. Germline V gives CDR1 LNHNV, CDR2 YYDKDF (reference sequence). V shed 1 base, J shed 4 bases, and the junction held 2 bases outside the gene matches. The length of the CDR3 is 16 residues. The CDR3 coding sequence is TGTGCCACCAGCAGAGCGCTAGCGGGAGGCACCGGGGAGCTGTTTTTT. The encoded protein is CATSRALAGGTGELFF.

The gene calls are TRBV7-2 and TRBJ2-2, with 7 bases identical to TRBD2. The CDR3 runs 13 residues. V shed 5 bases and J 8 bases; nucleotides not matched to a gene: 5. Germline CDR1 and CDR2: SGHTA and FQGNSA. CDR3 nucleotides: TGTGCCAGCAGCCCACTCGGGAGGGGGGAGCTGTTTTTT. Its translation: CASSPLGRGELFF.

The rearrangement links TRBV5-1 to TRBJ2-3; the match to TRBD2 covers 13 bases. The germline CDR1 and CDR2 sequences are SGHRS and YFSETQ. The CDR3 spans 16 residues. V lost 5 bases to trimming and J lost 2 bases; unmatched junction nucleotides: 5. The CDR3 sequence: CASRPGTSGTTDTQYF. Written as DNA, the CDR3 is TGCGCCAGCAGGCCCGGGACTAGCGGGACCACAGATACGCAGTATTTT. Together with reference TRBV5-1 and TRBJ2-3, the CDR3 gives the full variable domain: KAGVTQTPRYLIKTRGQQVTLSCSPISGHRSVSWYQQTPGQGLQFLFEYFSETQRNKGNFPGRFSGRQFSNSRSEMNVSTLELGDSALYLCASRPGTSGTTDTQYFGPGTRLTVL.

CDR3 nucleotide sequence: TGTGCCAGCAGCCTTCCGGGACAGGGAGGCGATGAGCAGTTCTTC. Its translation: CASSLPGQGGDEQFF. The V and J genes are TRBV7-9 and TRBJ2-1, with 9 bases fitting TRBD1. In germline, CDR1 is SEHNR, CDR2 FQNEAQ (reference sequence). This CDR3 has 15 amino acids. V dropped 5 bases and J dropped 8; count of bases not matched to a gene: 10.

This clonotype has only a few counts. V gene TRBV5-6 combines with J gene TRBJ2-5, with 9 bases fitting TRBD1. Trimming cost V 1 base and J 5 bases; bases outside gene matches: 6. There are 15 residues in the CDR3. Germline loops: CDR1 SGHDT, CDR2 YYEEEE. CDR3 region: CASSLLGQGRETQYF. CDR3 nucleotides: TGTGCCAGCAGCTTGCTGGGACAGGGTCGGGAGACCCAGTACTTC.

The rearrangement links TRBV9 to TRBJ2-7; D is unclear. The CDR3 contains 13 residues. Germline CDR1 is SGDLS and CDR2 is YYNGEE. The germline V and J ends were trimmed by 8 bases and 6 bases, with 18 bases remaining between them. CDR3 loop: CARLPGGHCEQYF. As DNA, the CDR3 is TGTGCCAGGCTCCCCGGTGGGCATTGCGAGCAGTACTTC.

This clonotype has only a few counts. This rearrangement joins TRBV6-1 to TRBJ2-3; TRBD1 matches 8 bases. The trim removed 5 bases at V and 4 bases at J, leaving 14 bases unmatched. Germline lookup yields CDR1 MNHNS and CDR2 SASEGT. This CDR3 is built from 17 residues. Here the CDR3 DNA reads TGTGCCAGCAGTCCCCTGCGAAGGGCAGGGGGCGCAGATACGCAGTATTTT. Translating gives CASSPLRRAGGADTQYF.

V and J are TRBV5-1 and TRBJ2-7; 10 bases map to TRBD2. The CDR3 is made up of 18 amino acids. V lost 2 bases to trimming and J lost 4 bases; unmatched junction nucleotides: 15. Germline CDR1 and CDR2: SGHRS and YFSETQ. This CDR3 is CASSFQTLSSGSRYEQYF. The CDR3 bases are TGCGCCAGCAGCTTCCAGACCCTTTCTAGCGGGAGTCGGTACGAGCAGTACTTC.

The chain carries TRBV7-2 and TRBJ2-2; the D is unclear. CDR1 and CDR2 from the germline V gene are SGHTA and FQGNSA. This CDR3 has 14 residues. V lost 5 bases to trimming and J lost 4 bases, with 11 bases between them. CDR3 loop: CASSAYSGTGELFF. The CDR3 DNA reads as TGTGCCAGCAGCGCTTACTCGGGCACCGGGGAGCTGTTTTTT.

The chain carries TRBV7-2 and TRBJ1-1; the D is unclear. Germline V lookup: CDR1 SGHTA, CDR2 FQGNSA. This CDR3 region has 13 residues. This CDR3 is CASNLGILTEAFF. For the CDR3, the DNA is TGTGCAAGTAATCTCGGGATTCTCACTGAAGCTTTCTTT.

There are a few counts of this clonotype. The chain links TRBV3-1 to TRBJ2-5; 12 nucleotides line up with TRBD2. J lost 2 bases, V lost 5 bases, and 6 bases had no gene match. Germline V gives CDR1 LGHDT, CDR2 YNNKEL (reference sequence). The CDR3 runs to 16 residues. The DNA of the CDR3 is TGTGCCAGCAGCGCGAGACTAGCGGGAGTTCAAGAGACCCAGTACTTC. This codes for CASSARLAGVQETQYF.

A few counts support this clonotype. The genes are TRBV5-1 and TRBJ2-5; 8 positions match TRBD2. The length of the CDR3 is 16 residues. Germline loops: CDR1 SGHRS, CDR2 YFSETQ. J lost 4 bases, V lost 4 bases, and 12 bases had no gene match. CDR3 sequence (DNA): TGCGCCAGCAGCAGGGCCGGGACTAGGGTTACAGAGACCCAGTACTTC. Translated, it gives CASSRAGTRVTETQYF. The variable domain in full, completed from reference TRBV5-1 and TRBJ2-5, reads KAGVTQTPRYLIKTRGQQVTLSCSPISGHRSVSWYQQTPGQGLQFLFEYFSETQRNKGNFPGRFSGRQFSNSRSEMNVSTLELGDSALYLCASSRAGTRVTETQYFGPGTRLLVL.

The V and J genes are TRBV30 and TRBJ2-1, with 13 positions matching TRBD2. This CDR3 contains 16 residues. CDR1 and CDR2 (germline): GTSNPN, SVGIG (reference sequence). The V segment lost 2 bases and the J segment 7 bases; nucleotides outside the gene matches: 8. CDR3 residues: CAWSIMGLAGTNEQFF. CDR3 in DNA: TGTGCCTGGAGTATCATGGGACTAGCGGGAACTAATGAGCAGTTCTTC.

The table lists this clonotype with a few counts. The chain employs TRBV5-1 and TRBJ2-1; 8 bases match TRBD1. CDR3 length equals 16 residues. The trim removed 2 bases at V and 7 bases at J, leaving 11 bases unmatched. Germline loops: CDR1 SGHRS, CDR2 YFSETQ. DNA for the CDR3: TGCGCCAGCAGCTTTACCTACGGACAGGGAAGGAATGAGCAGTTCTTC. This codes for CASSFTYGQGRNEQFF.

The chain couples TRBV20-1 to TRBJ1-2; D is perhaps TRBD1 (6 bases). The CDR3 sequence is 12 residues long. Germline CDR1 and CDR2: DFQATT and SNEGSKA (reference sequence). Trimming left V 5 bases short and J 6 bases short, with 13 bases between. DNA for the CDR3: TGCAGTGCTCCCTCCTACAGGGATGGCTACACCTTC. It encodes CSAPSYRDGYTF.

This clonotype was counted a few times. The genes are TRBV27 and TRBJ2-1, with 10 bases identical to TRBD2. The CDR3 consists of 15 residues. The V segment lost 2 bases and the J segment 8 bases; nucleotides outside the gene matches: 6. From germline, CDR1 is MNHEY and CDR2 SMNVEV (reference sequence). The CDR3 spells CASSLRLAGGHEQFF. The CDR3, as DNA: TGTGCCAGCAGTTTACGATTAGCGGGAGGCCATGAGCAGTTCTTC.

The genes are TRBV6-5 and TRBJ2-2; D remains ambiguous. Trimming removed 2 bases from V and 4 bases from J, with 14 bases in between. The CDR3 sequence is 16 residues long. CDR1 is MNHEY and CDR2 is SVGAGI in the germline V gene. The CDR3 protein is CASSYVSTTATGELFF. The CDR3, as DNA: TGTGCCAGCAGTTACGTTTCCACGACGGCCACCGGGGAGCTGTTTTTT.

The V gene is TRBV7-2, the J gene TRBJ1-5, with D uncertain. This CDR3 spans 11 amino acids. CDR1 SGHTA and CDR2 FQGNSA come from the germline V gene. Trimming took off 8 bases at V and 10 bases at J, with 12 bases between the two ends. The CDR3 sequence is CASGREGPQHF. The CDR3 region has the DNA TGTGCCAGCGGGCGGGAGGGCCCCCAGCATTTT.